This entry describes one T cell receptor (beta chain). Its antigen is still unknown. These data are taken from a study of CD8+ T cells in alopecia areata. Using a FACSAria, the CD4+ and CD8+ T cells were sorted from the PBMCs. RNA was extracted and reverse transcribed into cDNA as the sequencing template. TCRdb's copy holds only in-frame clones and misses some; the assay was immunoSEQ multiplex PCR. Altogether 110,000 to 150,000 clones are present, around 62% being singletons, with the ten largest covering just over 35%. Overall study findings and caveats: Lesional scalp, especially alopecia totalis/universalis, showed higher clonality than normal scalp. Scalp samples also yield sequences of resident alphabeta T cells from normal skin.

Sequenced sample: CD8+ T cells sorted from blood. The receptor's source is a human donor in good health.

As DNA, the CDR3 is TGTGCCAGCAGCTTAGCCTCGGGCAACCAAGAGACCCAGTACTTC. Translating gives CASSLASGNQETQYF. J is TRBJ2-5 and V is TRBV13; D unclear. Trimming pared 1 base from V and 0 bases from J, leaving 9 bases between. The length of the CDR3 is 15 residues. CDR1 and CDR2 (germline): PRHDT, FYEKMQ (reference sequence).